The 7 T cell receptor beta chains listed next were all sequenced from one sample in a study of Tregs in tolerant kidney transplant recipients (dated 2019 in TCRdb). Receptor libraries were prepared by the immunoSEQ multiplex PCR assay. TCRdb provides this immuneACCESS table in a form limited to in-frame rearrangements. Some clones are lacking; in checked studies, under half of them reflect an unresolved V gene, and why the rest are absent is not known. The sample table lists around 19,000 clones, roughly 82% of them with a count of one. The ten largest clones add up to more than 2% of the sample. The sequencing input was Tregs from blood. These receptors all come from a human donor in good health.

The gene calls are TRBV28 and TRBJ1-4; TRBD1 is a possible D gene (5 bases). With 6 bases removed from V and 2 bases from J, the gap between germline ends came to 13 bases. The CDR3 covers 15 residues. Germline V CDR1 and CDR2: MDHEN, SYDVKM. The CDR3 DNA reads as TGTGCCAGCAGGAGCAGGGCGAGGACTAATGAAAAACTGTTTTTT. Protein product: CASRSRARTNEKLFF.

The chain links TRBV5-1 to TRBJ1-1; 8 bases map to TRBD1. Germline V CDR1 and CDR2: SGHRS, YFSETQ. The J segment lost 2 bases and the V segment lost 0 bases, leaving 9 bases of the junction unmatched. The CDR3 length is 17 residues. The CDR3: CASSLGPRQGKNTEAFF. The CDR3 DNA sequence: TGCGCCAGCAGCTTGGGTCCGCGACAGGGGAAAAACACTGAAGCTTTCTTT.

Here the CDR3 DNA reads TGTGCCAGCAGCCTCCCCGGGACTAGAAGGACAGATACGCAGTATTTT. Amino acids: CASSLPGTRRTDTQYF. This chain uses TRBV5-8 with TRBJ2-3; 8 bases are shared with TRBD2. The germline V gene has CDR1 SGHTS and CDR2 YDEGEE. J lost 3 bases, V lost 4 bases, and 10 bases had no gene match. The CDR3 length is 16 residues.

J is TRBJ1-1 and V is TRBV5-6, with D unclear. V was trimmed by 2 bases and J by 3 bases, leaving 11 bases between them. Germline CDR1 reads SGHDT; CDR2 reads YYEEEE. CDR3 length: 14 residues. The CDR3 loop is CASSFWGRDTEAFF. Here the CDR3 DNA reads TGTGCCAGCAGCTTCTGGGGAAGGGACACTGAAGCTTTCTTT.

The chain has TRBV2 and TRBJ2-2; D gene unclear. The CDR3 consists of 14 residues. The germline V gene encodes CDR1 SNHLY and CDR2 FYNNEI. Trimming took off 7 bases at V and 4 bases at J, with 13 bases between the two ends. In DNA, the CDR3 is TGTGCCAGCACTCAGATCTTAAGCACCGGGGAGCTGTTTTTT. It encodes CASTQILSTGELFF.

The chain couples TRBV5-1 to TRBJ2-3; no clear D. In germline, CDR1 is SGHRS, CDR2 YFSETQ. Trimming left V 0 bases short and J 2 bases short, with 1 base between. This CDR3 comprises 12 residues. The CDR3 nucleotides are TGCGCCAGCAGCTTGGCCACAGATACGCAGTATTTT. This codes for CASSLATDTQYF.

V gene TRBV2 combines with J gene TRBJ2-7, with D perhaps matching TRBD1 (6 bases). V was clipped by 8 bases and J by 4 bases, with 15 bases between them. The CDR3 loop spans 13 amino acids. CDR1 is SNHLY, CDR2 FYNNEI, per germline. CDR3 protein: CASFMDSHYEQYF. The CDR3 DNA reads TGTGCCAGCTTCATGGACAGCCATTACGAGCAGTACTTC. Looking up the rest from reference TRBV2 and TRBJ2-7 gives the full variable domain: EPEVTQTPSHQVTQMGQEVILRCVPISNHLYFYWYRQILGQKVEFLVSFYNNEISEKSEIFDDQFSVERPDGSNFTLKIRSTKLEDSAMYFCASFMDSHYEQYFGPGTRLTVT.